Shown below are 10 T cell receptor beta chains from a single sample sequenced in a study of shared clonotypes between healthy human individuals. Naive CD8 isolation took CD45RO-negative cells positively selected for CCR7 and excluded terminally differentiated effector memory CD45RA+ cells. Generated by immunoSEQ multiplex PCR, the TCRdb table keeps only in-frame clones and is missing some. The sample lists 2 million or so clones; about 95% were seen once. Material for sequencing was naive CD8+ T cells sorted from blood. These receptors came from a young man in good health.

This chain joins TRBV19 and TRBJ2-4; weak D call: TRBD1 (6 bases). CDR3 length equals 17 residues. The V and J ends lost 3 bases and 8 bases respectively, with 23 bases between them. The V gene's germline CDR1 is LNHDA and CDR2 SQIVND (reference sequence). CDR3: CASSMVRGWLAMDIQYF. CDR3 nucleotides: TGTGCCAGTAGTATGGTTAGGGGGTGGCTAGCCATGGACATTCAGTACTTC.

The chain recombines TRBV18 with TRBJ2-7; 8 nucleotides match TRBD2. V was pared by 5 bases and J by 5 bases, with 11 bases of the junction left unmatched. The CDR3 totals 15 residues. Germline V CDR1 and CDR2: KGHSH, LQKENI. The CDR3, as DNA: TGTGCCAGCTCAGTTTCCAGCGGGAGTGGTGACGAGCAGTACTTC. It is translated as CASSVSSGSGDEQYF.

The rearrangement joins TRBV9 to TRBJ2-4; 8 positions agree with TRBD1. The CDR3 spans 15 residues. CDR1 and CDR2 (germline): SGDLS, YYNGEE. Germline trimming cut 1 base from V and 7 bases from J; bases unmatched to any gene: 7. CDR3 in amino acids: CASSVQTGAGNIQYF. CDR3 sequence (DNA): TGTGCCAGCAGCGTACAGACAGGGGCTGGGAACATTCAGTACTTC.

The chain uses TRBV9 and TRBJ1-2; unclear D gene. Germline V lookup: CDR1 SGDLS, CDR2 YYNGEE. Trimming shortened V by 3 bases and J by 4 bases, and 13 bases separated the two germline ends. The CDR3 loop spans 14 amino acids. CDR3 loop: CASSGPSPGYGYTF. The CDR3 coding sequence is TGTGCCAGCAGCGGGCCCTCGCCAGGCTATGGCTACACCTTC.

This chain joins TRBV30 and TRBJ2-7; maybe TRBD1 (6 bases). V lost 1 base to trimming and J lost 6 bases, with 16 bases between them. The CDR3 extends over 14 amino acids. The V gene's germline CDR1 is GTSNPN and CDR2 SVGIG (reference sequence). The CDR3 is CAWSGRQGSSEQYF. The CDR3 DNA follows: TGTGCCTGGAGTGGTAGGCAGGGGAGTTCCGAGCAGTACTTC.

The rearrangement uses TRBV20-1 and TRBJ2-7, with D possibly matching TRBD2 (5 bases). CDR1 is DFQATT, CDR2 SNEGSKA, per germline (reference sequence). Trimming left V 2 bases short and J 5 bases short, with 7 bases between. This CDR3 comprises 11 residues. The chain's CDR3 is CSARRGNEQYF. The CDR3 region has the DNA TGCAGTGCTAGACGGGGTAACGAGCAGTACTTC.

The rearrangement links TRBV4-2 to TRBJ2-1; the D is unclear. With 0 bases removed from V and 0 bases from J, the gap between germline ends came to 9 bases. Germline values: CDR1 LGHNA, CDR2 YNFKEQ. This CDR3 spans 16 amino acids. CDR3 region: CASSQEATSSYNEQFF. CDR3 bases: TGTGCCAGCAGCCAAGAGGCGACTTCCTCCTACAATGAGCAGTTCTTC.

The rearrangement uses TRBV29-1 and TRBJ2-7; TRBD1 is a possible D gene (6 bases). This CDR3 comprises 13 residues. CDR1 and CDR2 from the germline V gene are SQVTM and ANQGSEA. The ends were cut back, 4 bases at V and 5 bases at J, with 15 bases in the middle. CDR3 sequence (DNA): TGCAGCGTTGGAACAGGGTGGGTCGACGAGCAGTACTTC. It is translated as CSVGTGWVDEQYF.

V and J are TRBV10-2 and TRBJ1-1; D unresolved. The CDR3 is made up of 13 amino acids. Germline V gene data show CDR1 as WSHSY and CDR2 as SAAADI. Trimming shortened V by 5 bases and J by 5 bases, and 12 bases separated the two germline ends. The CDR3 reads CASSSSIGTEAFF. As DNA, the CDR3 is TGCGCCAGCAGTTCCTCTATTGGGACTGAAGCTTTCTTT.

This chain uses TRBV7-9 with TRBJ1-4; D remains ambiguous. V was shortened by 5 bases and J by 0 bases, with 19 bases between the two germline ends. CDR1 is SEHNR, CDR2 FQNEAQ, per germline (reference sequence). CDR3 length: 18 amino acids. The CDR3 here is CASSSRKGTGATNEKLFF. The CDR3 nucleotides read TGTGCCAGCAGCAGTCGCAAAGGCACTGGGGCAACTAATGAAAAACTGTTTTTT.